Below, one T cell receptor beta chain is given with its context. Its matching antigen is unknown. One end of the junction fails to match germline, which may point to a read error. The repertoire was sequenced with immunoSEQ multiplex PCR; TCRdb's copy has only in-frame clones and lacks some. The sample lists 40,000 to 55,000 clones; less than 95% were seen once. This sample was included in a study of T cell clonotyping in hematopoietic cell transplantation. Study outcomes and limitations: Pathologically expanded recipient clonotypes increased progressively from day 30 to day 180 as diversity fell. CD4 and CD8 repertoire contributions could not be separated without sorting.

CDR3 length equals 12 residues. Germline V gives CDR1 ENHRY, CDR2 SYGVKD. The genes are TRBV10-3 and TRBJ1-2, with 8 bases identical to TRBD1. This clonotype was sampled from a woman aged 45-60 years in good health. Some clones in this sample may be carry-over from other donors' samples. The material sequenced was peripheral blood mononuclear cells. CDR3 DNA: TGTGCCATCAGATTGGGACAGGCGGAGGTGGTTTTC. Translating it yields CAIRLGQAEVVF.